The 25 T cell receptor beta chains in this list originate from one sample, sequenced in a study of blood T cell repertoires in COVID-19. The data were produced by immunoSEQ multiplex PCR, yet TCRdb's version contains in-frame clones alone and is incomplete. The sample consists of fewer than 350,000 clones, around 90% of them appearing once. The sequenced material came from PBMCs or T cells enriched from blood (not recorded which). All receptors come from a woman aged 18-29 years with acute COVID-19.

The rearrangement joins TRBV14 to TRBJ2-1, with 7 bases lining up with TRBD2. With 3 bases clipped from V and 2 bases from J, the junction kept 4 bases outside the gene matches. This CDR3 spans 15 amino acids. Germline V gene sequence: CDR1 SGHDN, CDR2 FVKESK. The chain's CDR3 is CASSQGGSAYNEQFF. The CDR3, as DNA: TGTGCCAGCAGCCAGGGCGGGAGCGCCTACAATGAGCAGTTCTTC.

In its sample, this clone was seen a few times. The rearrangement joins TRBV5-4 to TRBJ2-2, with TRBD1 identical over 8 bases. From germline, CDR1 is SGHNT and CDR2 YYREEE (reference sequence). The CDR3 has 16 amino acids. V was clipped by 2 bases and J by 5 bases; unmatched bases: 8. The CDR3 here is CASSLRRGQGTGELFF. CDR3 nucleotide sequence: TGTGCCAGCAGCTTACGCAGGGGGCAGGGAACCGGGGAGCTGTTTTTT.

The J gene is TRBJ1-2, the V gene TRBV7-9; a possible D gene is TRBD1 (5 bases). This CDR3 region has 13 residues. Germline V gene data show CDR1 as SEHNR and CDR2 as FQNEAQ (reference sequence). The V gene lost 4 bases and the J gene lost 6 bases, with 12 bases spanning the gap. CDR3 region: CASSSGGGDGYTF. The CDR3 DNA sequence: TGTGCCAGCAGCTCCGGGGGAGGCGATGGCTACACCTTC. The entire variable domain, with the rest obtained from reference TRBV7-9 and TRBJ1-2, is as follows: DTGVSQNPRHKITKRGQNVTFRCDPISEHNRLYWYRQTLGQGPEFLTYFQNEAQLEKSRLLSDRFSAERPKGSFSTLEIQRTEQGDSAMYLCASSSGGGDGYTFGSGTRLTVV.

The V call is TRBV7-2, the J call TRBJ2-7, with 10 bases aligning to TRBD2. This CDR3 is 15 amino acids long. Germline CDR1 and CDR2: SGHTA and FQGNSA. Unmatched junction bases numbered 5, after V lost 6 bases and J lost 0 bases. The CDR3, as DNA: TGTGCCAGCAGTTACTCTAGCGGGAGCTCCTACGAGCAGTACTTC. Translating it yields CASSYSSGSSYEQYF.

The gene calls are TRBV10-3 and TRBJ2-3; TRBD2 matches 9 bases. Trimming at V came to 2 bases and at J to 4 bases, leaving 4 bases not matched to a gene. This CDR3 region has 15 residues. The V gene's germline CDR1 is ENHRY and CDR2 SYGVKD. The DNA for the CDR3 is TGTGCCATCAGTGAGGCGGGAGGGCCACCAGATACGCAGTATTTT. This gives the protein CAISEAGGPPDTQYF.

A remark on this clone: The sample contains more than one DNA sequence encoding this CDR3. This chain connects TRBV28 to TRBJ1-2; tentative D call: TRBD1 (5 bases). CDR3 length: 11 amino acids. Germline V gives CDR1 MDHEN, CDR2 SYDVKM. The ends were cut back, 5 bases at V and 5 bases at J, with 6 bases in the middle. The DNA for the CDR3 is TGTGCCAGCAGTCAGGGTTATGGCTACACCTTC. As protein: CASSQGYGYTF.

This sequence joins TRBV5-5 and TRBJ2-5; 8 bases fit TRBD1. The CDR3 loop spans 16 amino acids. The V gene's germline CDR1 is SGHKS and CDR2 YYEKEE (reference sequence). Losses at the gene ends were 6 bases for V and 1 base for J; bases not matched to a gene: 11. CDR3 nucleotide sequence: TGTGCCAGCACCCACCCAGGGGGCGATCCCCAAGAGACCCAGTACTTC. It encodes CASTHPGGDPQETQYF.

In this sample, this clone turned up once. The chain has TRBV15 and TRBJ1-1; 7 bases fit TRBD1. Losses at the gene ends were 1 base for V and 1 base for J; bases not matched to a gene: 6. This CDR3 comprises 16 residues. The germline V gene encodes CDR1 LNHNV and CDR2 YYDKDF (reference sequence). The CDR3 loop is CATSRGRAGGNTEAFF. In DNA, the CDR3 is TGTGCCACCAGCAGAGGCCGGGCAGGGGGGAACACTGAAGCTTTCTTT.

The chain employs TRBV27 and TRBJ2-1; D gene uncertain. The V gene's germline CDR1 is MNHEY and CDR2 SMNVEV (reference sequence). V was shortened by 3 bases and J by 5 bases, with 11 bases between the two germline ends. The CDR3 loop spans 14 amino acids. CDR3 nucleotides: TGTGCCAGCAGTTTCGGCTGGCGGAACAATGAGCAGTTCTTC. This gives the protein CASSFGWRNNEQFF.

V usage is TRBV11-2 and J usage is TRBJ2-5; D unresolved. CDR1 is SGHAT and CDR2 is FQNNGV in the germline V gene. The CDR3 spans 15 residues. V was clipped by 3 bases and J by 0 bases, with 11 bases between them. For the CDR3, the DNA is TGTGCCAGCAGCTTGGGTAGCCGGAACCAAGAGACCCAGTACTTC. Amino acids: CASSLGSRNQETQYF.

This chain uses TRBV7-2 with TRBJ2-1, with 9 bases aligning to TRBD1. The CDR3 totals 15 residues. With 4 bases clipped from V and 3 bases from J, the junction kept 4 bases outside the gene matches. Germline CDR1 SGHTA, CDR2 FQGNSA. CDR3 DNA sequence: TGTGCCAGCAGCTCGGACAGGGGCGGCTACAATGAGCAGTTCTTC. Its translation is CASSSDRGGYNEQFF.

This chain links TRBV4-3 with TRBJ2-1, with D tentatively TRBD2 (7 bases). Germline-derived CDR1 and CDR2 are LGHNA and YSLEER. The ends were cut back, 6 bases at V and 4 bases at J, with 16 bases in the middle. This CDR3 region has 15 residues. The CDR3 loop is CASSQGTTVYNEQFF. The CDR3, as DNA: TGCGCCAGCAGTCAGGGGACTACGGTATACAATGAGCAGTTCTTC.

DNA for the CDR3: TGTGCCACCAGTGAGGGATATAGCACAGATACGCAGTATTTT. Encoded protein: CATSEGYSTDTQYF. The chain recombines TRBV15 with TRBJ2-3, with a tentative D call TRBD2 (5 bases). Deletions cut 6 bases from V and 0 bases from J, with 10 bases between. The germline V gene has CDR1 LNHNV and CDR2 YYDKDF (reference sequence). The CDR3 consists of 14 residues.

The V call is TRBV27, the J call TRBJ1-2; the match to TRBD1 covers 10 bases. V lost 4 bases to trimming and J lost 4 bases; unmatched junction nucleotides: 9. The germline V gene encodes CDR1 MNHEY and CDR2 SMNVEV (reference sequence). The length of the CDR3 is 16 residues. The CDR3 sequence: CASSSGGGQGGYGYTF. The CDR3 region has the DNA TGTGCCAGCAGTTCGGGAGGAGGACAGGGGGGCTATGGCTACACCTTC.

The chain recombines TRBV18 with TRBJ2-1; 9 bases are shared with TRBD1. From germline, CDR1 is KGHSH and CDR2 LQKENI. The CDR3 loop spans 14 amino acids. V shed 3 bases, J shed 3 bases, and the junction held 0 bases outside the gene matches. The CDR3 here is CASSPDRGYNEQFF. The CDR3, as DNA: TGTGCCAGCTCACCGGACAGGGGCTACAATGAGCAGTTCTTC.

This clone was counted once. This chain connects TRBV4-3 to TRBJ1-4; D gene unclear. The CDR3 loop spans 14 amino acids. The ends were cut back, 4 bases at V and 4 bases at J, with 10 bases in the middle. The V gene's germline CDR1 is LGHNA and CDR2 YSLEER. The CDR3 is CASSPGRNNEKLFF. In DNA, the CDR3 is TGCGCCAGCAGCCCGGGGAGGAATAATGAAAAACTGTTTTTT.

The chain has TRBV4-1 and TRBJ2-7, with 11 positions matching TRBD1. This CDR3 comprises 15 residues. CDR1 is MGHRA and CDR2 is YSYEKL in the germline V gene. V trimming: 1 base; J trimming: 6 bases; junction bases outside the gene matches: 5. DNA for the CDR3: TGCGCCAGCAGCCAAGGCCGGACAGGGGGCATCGAGCAGTACTTC. Encoded protein: CASSQGRTGGIEQYF.

This chain uses TRBV10-3 with TRBJ2-7; 9 bases fit TRBD2. Germline CDR1 reads ENHRY; CDR2 reads SYGVKD. V lost 3 bases, J lost 7 bases, and 10 bases stayed unmatched. The CDR3 has 15 residues. CDR3 coding DNA: TGTGCCATCAGTGAACCAGCGGGAGGAACTAGGGAGCAGTACTTC. The encoded protein is CAISEPAGGTREQYF.

This clone was counted a single time. The chain joins TRBV7-6 to TRBJ2-1; 9 positions agree with TRBD2. The length of the CDR3 is 18 residues. The germline CDR1 and CDR2 sequences are SGHVS and FNYEAQ. The trim removed 4 bases at V and 3 bases at J, leaving 13 bases unmatched. In DNA form, the CDR3 reads TGTGCCAGCAGCTCGAGCTCGATTCTAGCGGGACACTACAATGAGCAGTTCTTC. It encodes CASSSSSILAGHYNEQFF.

The rearrangement uses TRBV10-1 and TRBJ2-5; TRBD1 agrees at 7 bases. V lost 8 bases and J lost 5; bases outside the gene matches: 14. CDR1 and CDR2 (germline): WNHNN, SYGVQD (reference sequence). The CDR3 sequence is 15 residues long. CDR3 region: CASGNLTGLEETQYF. CDR3 sequence (DNA): TGCGCCAGCGGTAACTTGACAGGGTTGGAGGAGACCCAGTACTTC.

The chain joins TRBV7-9 to TRBJ2-7; TRBD2 agrees at 8 bases. Trimming took 2 bases from V and 4 from J; bases not matched to a gene: 7. Germline V gene sequence: CDR1 SEHNR, CDR2 FQNEAQ (reference sequence). This CDR3 has 15 amino acids. The CDR3: CASSLSGLATYEQYF. The CDR3 DNA reads TGTGCCAGCAGCTTATCCGGACTAGCAACGTACGAGCAGTACTTC.

J is TRBJ2-3 and V is TRBV19; D is perhaps TRBD2 (6 bases). CDR1 and CDR2 from the germline V gene are LNHDA and SQIVND (reference sequence). This CDR3 is built from 14 residues. V was trimmed by 4 bases and J by 4 bases, leaving 12 bases between them. CDR3 sequence reads: CASSTVPGADTQYF. The DNA of the CDR3 is TGTGCCAGTAGTACAGTGCCGGGAGCAGATACGCAGTATTTT. The variable domain in full, completed from reference TRBV19 and TRBJ2-3, reads DGGITQSPKYLFRKEGQNVTLSCEQNLNHDAMYWYRQDPGQGLRLIYYSQIVNDFQKGDIAEGYSVSREKKESFPLTVTSAQKNPTAFYLCASSTVPGADTQYFGPGTRLTVL.

The gene calls are TRBV6-5 and TRBJ2-1, with unresolved D. The CDR3 extends over 14 amino acids. Trimming shortened V by 4 bases and J by 0 bases, and 7 bases separated the two germline ends. Looked up from germline, CDR1 is MNHEY and CDR2 is SVGAGI. This CDR3 is CASSLQSSYNEQFF. CDR3 coding DNA: TGTGCCAGCAGTTTACAGAGCTCCTACAATGAGCAGTTCTTC.

This rearrangement joins TRBV28 to TRBJ1-1; 10 nucleotides line up with TRBD1. In germline, CDR1 is MDHEN, CDR2 SYDVKM. After removal of 3 bases from V and 4 bases from J, the junction contained 8 bases not matched to a gene. The CDR3 has 16 residues. Here the CDR3 reads CASSFPWTGGGTEAFF. CDR3 nucleotide sequence: TGTGCCAGCAGTTTCCCATGGACAGGGGGGGGCACTGAAGCTTTCTTT.

This clone was recorded only once. CDR3: CASSSRQGLADTQYF. For the CDR3, the DNA is TGCGCCAGCAGCTCTAGACAGGGCCTGGCAGATACGCAGTATTTT. The gene calls are TRBV5-1 and TRBJ2-3, with 7 bases aligning to TRBD1. CDR1 SGHRS and CDR2 YFSETQ come from the germline V gene. Trimming cost V 3 bases and J 4 bases; bases outside gene matches: 8. The CDR3 has 15 amino acids.